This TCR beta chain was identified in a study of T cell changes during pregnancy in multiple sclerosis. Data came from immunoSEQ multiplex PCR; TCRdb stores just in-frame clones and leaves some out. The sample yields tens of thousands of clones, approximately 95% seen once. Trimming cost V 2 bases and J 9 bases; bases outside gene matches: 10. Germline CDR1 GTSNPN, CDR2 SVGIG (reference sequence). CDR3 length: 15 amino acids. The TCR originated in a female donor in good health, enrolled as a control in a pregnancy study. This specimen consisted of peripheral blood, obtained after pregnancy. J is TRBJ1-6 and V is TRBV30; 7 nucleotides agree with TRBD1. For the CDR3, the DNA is TGTGCCTGGAGTCCGGGACAGATTTTCGGTTCACCCCTCCACTTT. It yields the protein CAWSPGQIFGSPLHF.